This T cell receptor beta chain was sequenced for a study of blood T cells in healthy people across ages. A J-beta primer mix and a sample-barcoded 5' primer were used in a second PCR of about 7 to 12 cycles. TCRdb re-analysed the 5' RACE reads in MiXCR, keeping a single row per CDR3 protein. The sample includes approximately 760,000 distinct CDR3 sequences, 20% to 25% of them seen just once. Trimming left V 3 bases short and J 5 bases short, with 12 bases between. The CDR3 is made up of 14 amino acids. CDR1 and CDR2 from the germline V gene are SNHLY and FYNNEI. This clonotype was observed once. The same sample was also studied in work on T cells of mothers and their children.

This chain uses TRBV2 with TRBJ2-3, with D possibly being TRBD2 (5 bases). The TCR sequence derives from a boy younger than 18 in good health. Sequences were obtained from blood. CDR3 DNA sequence: TGTGCCAGCAGTGACGTCCTAGCTTTAGATACGCAGTATTTT. This gives the protein CASSDVLALDTQYF.